This T cell receptor (beta chain) was found in a study of shared clonotypes between healthy human individuals. Study results and caveats: There were few donors, and this limited the genetic and exposure-history diversity represented. Generally, naive subsets came out with larger estimated richness than memory subsets.

CDR1 and CDR2 from the germline V gene are SEHNR and FQNEAQ (reference sequence). This CDR3 is built from 16 residues. The V gene lost 5 bases and the J gene lost 5 bases, with 18 bases spanning the gap. Clones were sequenced by immunoSEQ multiplex PCR, and TCRdb holds only the in-frame ones, with some missing. The sample lists approximately 2.5 million clones, roughly 92% occurring once. Naive CD4+ cells were CD45RA-selected; the remaining cells were memory. This clone is a singleton in its sample. The antigen remains unidentified. The sequence was collected from a man in his late teens or twenties in good health. The material sequenced was naive CD4+ T cells sorted from blood. Subset given: CD45RA+ positively selected. The genes are TRBV7-9 and TRBJ2-2; no clear D. The CDR3 DNA reads TGTGCCAGCAGCCCCCGGGCTTCGATGGGGACCGGGGAGCTGTTTTTT. The encoded protein is CASSPRASMGTGELFF.